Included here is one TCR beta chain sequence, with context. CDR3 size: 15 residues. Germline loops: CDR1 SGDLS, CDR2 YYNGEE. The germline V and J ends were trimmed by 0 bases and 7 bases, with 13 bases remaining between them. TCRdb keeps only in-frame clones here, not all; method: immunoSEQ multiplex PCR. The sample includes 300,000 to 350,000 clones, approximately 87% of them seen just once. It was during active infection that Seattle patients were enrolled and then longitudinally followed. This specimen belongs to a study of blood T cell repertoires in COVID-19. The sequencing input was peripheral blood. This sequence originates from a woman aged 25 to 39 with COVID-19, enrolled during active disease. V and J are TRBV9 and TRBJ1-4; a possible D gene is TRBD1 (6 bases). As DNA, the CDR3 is TGTGCCAGCAGCGTAGGTTGGGGGGGCGGTGAAAAACTGTTTTTT. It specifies CASSVGWGGGEKLFF.